This T cell receptor beta chain was identified during a study of vaccination and CD4 T cells after COVID-19. Study overall: After nasal swab PCR-confirmed SARS-CoV-2, fewer than ten convalescents had mild disease and one severe. Post-COVID samples were collected a median around 100 days following diagnosis, spanning 35 to 161. A median of approximately 72 days (range 14 to 241) separated dose two from the taking of post-vaccine samples.

Trimming stripped 4 bases from V and 4 bases from J, with 10 bases between. The germline gives CDR1 SNHLY, CDR2 FYNNEI. This CDR3 has 13 amino acids. Note on this clonotype: Its antigen is not known.

Treatment defined: 10-day PBMC culture with coronavirus spike peptide pools or control peptides (ViraFEST assay). The Oncomine TCR Beta short-read assay was what sequenced the DNA obtained from cultured CD4+ T cells. TCRdb passed the PCR reads through MiXCR, listing each CDR3 protein once. This table has 6,500 to 9,000 distinct CDR3 sequences, under 75% appearing once. The sequence came from a human donor who had recovered from COVID-19. This chain links TRBV2 with TRBJ1-2, with no clear D. The sample comprised CD4+ T cells from blood, cultured in vitro. In DNA form, the CDR3 reads TGTGCCAGCAGTGTCAACTATTTCTATGGCTACACCTTC. Translated, it gives CASSVNYFYGYTF.